This entry features one T cell receptor beta chain sequence. What it binds is not known. The source of the sample is a study of cytomegalovirus exposure and HLA in healthy donors. The PCR employed 60 Vbeta primers together with 13 Jbeta primers. TCRdb keeps only in-frame clones here, not all; method: immunoSEQ multiplex PCR. The sample table includes roughly 51,000 clones. The CDR3 has 14 amino acids. CDR1 is LNHNV and CDR2 is YYDKDF in the germline V gene (reference sequence). V lost 3 bases to trimming and J lost 8 bases, with 16 bases between them. Study findings and constraints: When analyzed later, the rates of TCR association showed variation by HLA locus, with DRB1 the most and HLA-C the fewest. Analysis was performed later, and it showed HLA-associated TCR beta chains to be more clonally expanded than equally common others. Several top significant clusters appeared, in a later analysis, to be linked to common viral pathogens.

The chain joins TRBV15 to TRBJ1-2; D is possibly TRBD1 (6 bases). The source material was PBMCs. This clonotype was obtained from a woman aged 45-65 years in good health and CMV-seropositive. The CDR3 loop is CATSRTNTGIGYTF. CDR3 DNA sequence: TGTGCCACCAGCAGGACGAATACAGGGATCGGCTACACCTTC.